These T cell receptor beta chains were read from a single sample in a study of naive and memory T cell subsets. TCRdb reanalysed the UMI-ligation and nested PCR reads using MiXCR and keeps one entry per CDR3 protein. The table has 130,000 to 150,000 distinct CDR3 sequences, 15% to 20% seen once; the top ten hold approximately 0.13%. The specimen was naive CD4+ T cells from blood. These receptors all stem from a human donor in good health. CDR3s include the opening cysteine and the closing phenylalanine or tryptophan. The D gene is left open where the match is weak. A row's size may be missing; if present it is once, few, many or a size class.

-	-	TRBV29-1	TRBJ2-5	CSVLTGTGEPQYF	TGCAGCGTTTTAACCGGGACGGGGGAACCCCAGTACTTC
few	TRBD2	TRBV20-1	TRBJ2-2	CSAVRLAGAVGELFF	TGCAGTGCTGTCCGACTAGCGGGGGCGGTCGGGGAGCTGTTTTTT
-	-	TRBV10-3	TRBJ2-7	CAISGSARGTSYEQYF	TGTGCCATCAGTGGATCCGCCAGAGGGACATCCTACGAGCAGTACTTC
-	TRBD2	TRBV7-2	TRBJ2-1	CASSRTSGRNNEQFF	TGTGCCAGCAGCCGGACTAGCGGGAGGAACAATGAGCAGTTCTTC
-	-	TRBV6-1	TRBJ1-5	CASSEQGRQPQHF	TGTGCCAGCAGTGAGCAGGGGCGGCAGCCCCAGCATTTT
few	-	TRBV7-9	TRBJ2-3	CASRIDSPDTQYF	TGTGCCAGCAGGATTGACAGCCCAGATACGCAGTATTTT
few	TRBD1	TRBV20-1	TRBJ1-1	CSARGQGGWNTEAFF	TGCAGTGCTAGAGGACAGGGCGGATGGAACACTGAAGCTTTCTTT
few	-	TRBV5-1	TRBJ2-3	CASSLDGGIDTQYF	TGCGCCAGCAGCTTGGATGGGGGGATAGATACGCAGTATTTT
few	TRBD2	TRBV2	TRBJ2-1	CASSYSGRTGHNEQFF	TGTGCCAGCTCATACAGCGGGAGGACCGGTCACAATGAGCAGTTCTTC
few	TRBD2	TRBV4-1	TRBJ2-6	CASSPGLAGLSGANVLTF	TGCGCCAGCAGCCCGGGACTAGCGGGGCTCTCTGGGGCCAACGTCCTGACTTTC
few	-	TRBV6-5	TRBJ1-1	CASSYSPGATEAFF	TGTGCCAGCAGTTACTCCCCGGGGGCTACTGAAGCTTTCTTT
-	-	TRBV29-1	TRBJ1-1	CSVERRFPNTEAFF	TGCAGCGTTGAAAGGCGGTTCCCGAACACTGAAGCTTTCTTT
-	-	TRBV29-1	TRBJ2-7	CSVAPWPSASYEQYF	TGCAGCGTTGCCCCATGGCCTAGCGCCTCCTACGAGCAGTACTTC
many	-	TRBV4-3	TRBJ1-5	CASSQDRDQPQHF	TGCGCCAGCAGCCAAGATAGGGATCAGCCCCAGCATTTT
few	-	TRBV6-2/TRBV6-3	TRBJ1-1	CASGRRAPEAFF	TGTGCCAGCGGTCGGAGGGCGCCTGAAGCTTTCTTT
few	-	TRBV18	TRBJ2-3	CASSPPAGTDTQYF	TGTGCCAGCTCACCCCCTGCTGGCACAGATACGCAGTATTTT
-	-	TRBV20-1	TRBJ1-1	CSAVKGWGPNTEAFF	TGCAGTGCTGTAAAGGGTTGGGGGCCGAACACTGAAGCTTTCTTT
-	-	TRBV29-1	TRBJ2-7	CSVRLYREEEYF	TGCAGCGTGCGGCTTTACAGGGAGGAAGAGTACTTC
-	-	TRBV29-1	TRBJ2-1	CSVESPGSIF	TGCAGCGTTGAATCGCCCGGTTCAATCTTC
-	-	TRBV18	TRBJ2-7	CASSTNSYEQYF	TGTGCCAGCTCGACAAACTCCTACGAGCAGTACTTC
-	-	TRBV20-1	TRBJ2-1	CSARIGPSNEQFF	TGCAGTGCTAGAATCGGACCGTCCAATGAGCAGTTCTTC
-	TRBD1	TRBV25-1	TRBJ1-4	CASSHPSGGMDEKLFF	TGTGCCAGCAGTCACCCCTCAGGGGGCATGGATGAAAAACTGTTTTTT
-	-	TRBV6-6	TRBJ2-5	CASSYSWTVETQYF	TGTGCCAGCAGTTACTCATGGACAGTAGAGACCCAGTACTTC
few	-	TRBV5-1	TRBJ2-5	CASSSRIYFDSEETQYF	TGCGCCAGCAGCTCCCGAATCTATTTCGACAGCGAAGAGACCCAGTACTTC
few	-	TRBV6-2/TRBV6-3	TRBJ2-7	CASRRRDQLEQYF	TGTGCCAGCAGGCGTCGGGACCAGCTTGAGCAGTACTTC
many	-	TRBV5-4	TRBJ2-7	CASSLESWTVDYEQYF	TGTGCCAGCAGCTTGGAGAGCTGGACGGTTGACTACGAGCAGTACTTC
few	-	TRBV3-1	TRBJ2-7	CASSQGAAGDEQYF	TGTGCCAGCAGCCAAGGCGCGGCAGGGGACGAGCAGTACTTC
-	TRBD2	TRBV11-2	TRBJ2-2	CASSLDGGAGELFF	TGTGCCAGCAGCTTAGACGGGGGGGCCGGGGAGCTGTTTTTT
-	-	TRBV7-2	TRBJ1-5	CASSLIPQEPQHF	TGTGCCAGCAGCTTAATCCCCCAGGAGCCCCAGCATTTT
-	-	TRBV7-9	TRBJ2-7	CASSPIGTTYEQYF	TGTGCCAGCAGCCCCATCGGGACAACCTACGAGCAGTACTTC